This T cell receptor beta chain originates from a study of cytomegalovirus exposure and HLA in healthy donors. Germline trimming cut 2 bases from V and 5 bases from J; bases unmatched to any gene: 5. This CDR3 comprises 16 residues. Germline CDR1 reads SGHTA; CDR2 reads FQGNSA. The PCR contained 60 Vbeta and 13 Jbeta primers. TCRdb's copy holds only in-frame clones and misses some; the assay was immunoSEQ multiplex PCR. The sample records fewer than 200,000 clones, about 90% being singletons. The receptor was isolated from a boy aged 2 to 10 in good health and CMV-seronegative. The genes are TRBV7-2 and TRBJ2-1, with 11 bases matching TRBD2. Sequenced: PBMCs. The CDR3 region has the DNA TGTGCCAGCAGCTTAATGGGACTAGCGGTGAACAATGAGCAGTTCTTC. This encodes CASSLMGLAVNNEQFF.